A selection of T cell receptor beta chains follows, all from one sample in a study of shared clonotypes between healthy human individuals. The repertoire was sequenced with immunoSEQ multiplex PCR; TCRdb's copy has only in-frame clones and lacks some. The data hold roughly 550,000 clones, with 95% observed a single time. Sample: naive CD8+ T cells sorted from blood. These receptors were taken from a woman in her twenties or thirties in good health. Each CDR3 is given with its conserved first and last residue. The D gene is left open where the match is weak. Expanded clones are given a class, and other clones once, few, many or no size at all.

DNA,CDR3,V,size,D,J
TGTGCCAGCAGCTTGCTCAGGGAAAGCGATCAGCCCCAGCATTTT,CASSLLRESDQPQHF,TRBV5-6,.,.,TRBJ1-5
TGTGCCAGCAGTTCAATGCCGGGACTGACCTACGAGCAGTACTTC,CASSSMPGLTYEQYF,TRBV5-5,once,.,TRBJ2-7
TGTGCCAGCAGCCATGGACTAGCGGGTTCCTACGAGCAGTACTTC,CASSHGLAGSYEQYF,TRBV5-4,.,TRBD2,TRBJ2-7
TGTGCCAGCAGCTCGGGACTAGCGGGAGGCCTCTTTACCGAGCAGTACTTC,CASSSGLAGGLFTEQYF,TRBV7-8,.,TRBD2,TRBJ2-7
TGTGCCAGTAGTATGAGGCAGGCCACCTCTGGAAACACCATATATTTT,CASSMRQATSGNTIYF,TRBV19,.,.,TRBJ1-3
TGTGCCAGTAGCCTAGGCCGGGGGGAGCTGTTTTTT,CASSLGRGELFF,TRBV19,.,.,TRBJ2-2
TGCAGCGTTTCGGGACAGAACTACGAGCAGTACTTC,CSVSGQNYEQYF,TRBV29-1,.,TRBD1,TRBJ2-7
TGTGCCAGCAGCCAAGATCGGACGTTCTCTGGAAACACCATATATTTT,CASSQDRTFSGNTIYF,TRBV14,.,.,TRBJ1-3
TGTGCCAGCAACCTAGGGGGACACTCGTTCTCTGGGGCCAACGTCCTGACTTTC,CASNLGGHSFSGANVLTF,TRBV28,.,.,TRBJ2-6
TGCGCCAGCAGCCGGACTAGCGAAAGCTCCTACAATGAGCAGTTCTTC,CASSRTSESSYNEQFF,TRBV4-1,.,TRBD2,TRBJ2-1
TGTGCCAGCAGTGTTCAGGACAGGGGAGAGCAGTACTTC,CASSVQDRGEQYF,TRBV25-1,.,TRBD1,TRBJ2-7
TGTGCCAGTAGTATAGGATCACAGGGTGGGGAGACCCAGTACTTC,CASSIGSQGGETQYF,TRBV19,.,.,TRBJ2-5
TGTGCCATCAGTGACGGCGGGTTAAACATTCAGTACTTC,CAISDGGLNIQYF,TRBV10-3,.,.,TRBJ2-4
TGTGCCAGCAGTTTTGGGACTAGCGGGAGCGGGGAGCTGTTTTTT,CASSFGTSGSGELFF,TRBV27,.,TRBD2,TRBJ2-2
TGTGCCAGCAGCTTGGCAGTAGTCGGATCTGGAAACACCATATATTTT,CASSLAVVGSGNTIYF,TRBV5-6,.,.,TRBJ1-3
TGTGCCAGCAGCTTAACAGAGGGGGCTGACACTGAAGCTTTCTTT,CASSLTEGADTEAFF,TRBV11-2,.,TRBD1,TRBJ1-1
TGTGCCAGCAGCTTCTCTAGCGTCCACGAGCAGTACTTC,CASSFSSVHEQYF,TRBV5-6,.,.,TRBJ2-7
TGTGCCAGCAGCGTAGAAGGGGATGGGGAGTTCTTC,CASSVEGDGEFF,TRBV9,.,.,TRBJ2-1
TGTGCCAGTAGTATTGCTAATGAGATCTCCTACGAGCAGTACTTC,CASSIANEISYEQYF,TRBV19,once,.,TRBJ2-7
TGTGCCAGCAATCAACTCAAGAACACAGATACGCAGTATTTT,CASNQLKNTDTQYF,TRBV28,.,.,TRBJ2-3
TGCGCCAGCAGCCGACCGGGACAGGAAGACAATGAGCAGTTCTTC,CASSRPGQEDNEQFF,TRBV5-1,.,TRBD1,TRBJ2-1
TGTGCCAGCAGCTTCGGAGGGACTGAAGCTTTCTTT,CASSFGGTEAFF,TRBV14,.,.,TRBJ1-1
TGTGCCAGCGGCGACAATGAGCAGTTCTTC,CASGDNEQFF,TRBV27,.,.,TRBJ2-1
TGCGCCAGCAGTGACAGGGCCGAGCAGTACTTC,CASSDRAEQYF,TRBV10-2,.,.,TRBJ2-7
TGTGCCAGCAGTTTTCTAGCGGGGTACTACGAGCAGTACTTC,CASSFLAGYYEQYF,TRBV27,.,TRBD2,TRBJ2-7
TGTGCCAGCAGCTTTCCAGACAGGGGGTCCGAGCAGTACTTC,CASSFPDRGSEQYF,TRBV7-9,.,TRBD1,TRBJ2-7
TGTGCCAGCAGCTTAGAGGGGCTAGCGGATAACTACGAGCAGTACTTC,CASSLEGLADNYEQYF,TRBV11-2,.,TRBD2,TRBJ2-7
TGTGCCAGCAGCTCCAAGCGCACCTACGAGCAGTACTTC,CASSSKRTYEQYF,TRBV7-9,once,.,TRBJ2-7
TGTGCCAGCAGTTCCTCTTCCCCGCCCCCTGAGACCCAGTACTTC,CASSSSSPPPETQYF,TRBV28,.,.,TRBJ2-5
TGTGCCAGTAGTATAGGAGGTAGCGGGCTTAACGGGGAGCTGTTTTTT,CASSIGGSGLNGELFF,TRBV19,.,TRBD2,TRBJ2-2
TGTGCCAGCAGCGCCGGAACAGGGTCCTACGAGCAGTACTTC,CASSAGTGSYEQYF,TRBV13,.,.,TRBJ2-7
TGCAGCGTTGATAGGGGGATGAACACCGGGGAGCTGTTTTTT,CSVDRGMNTGELFF,TRBV29-1,.,.,TRBJ2-2
TGTGCCAGCAGTGAATTCAGCGAACCACAGCGAAGTGAGCAGTTCTTC,CASSEFSEPQRSEQFF,TRBV2,.,.,TRBJ2-1
TGTGCCAGTACCGACGGACAGTCCTACGAGCAGTACTTC,CASTDGQSYEQYF,TRBV19,.,.,TRBJ2-7
TGCGCCAGCAGTGTGTCCCGGGACAGGGGGCTGGGCACTGAAGCTTTCTTT,CASSVSRDRGLGTEAFF,TRBV10-1,.,TRBD1,TRBJ1-1
TGTGCCAGCAGCCCGTTCGGGGGTCCTGCCTACGAGCAGTACTTC,CASSPFGGPAYEQYF,TRBV7-3,.,.,TRBJ2-7
TGCGCCAGCAGTGAGATGGTGCTGGAGCCTACTTACGAGCAGTACTTC,CASSEMVLEPTYEQYF,TRBV10-2,.,.,TRBJ2-7
TGTGCCAGTAGTACCTGGACAGGACCTAGCAATCAGCCCCAGCATTTT,CASSTWTGPSNQPQHF,TRBV19,.,TRBD1,TRBJ1-5
TGTGCCATCAGTGAGCCTCCAGGGGGGGTGGCTGAAGCTTTCTTT,CAISEPPGGVAEAFF,TRBV10-3,.,TRBD1,TRBJ1-1
TGTGCCAGCAGAAGGGACAAAGCCTACGAGCAGTACTTC,CASRRDKAYEQYF,TRBV7-9,.,.,TRBJ2-7
TGCAGCGTTCGACAGGGTAATGGCTACACCTTC,CSVRQGNGYTF,TRBV29-1,.,TRBD1,TRBJ1-2
TGTGCCAGCAACGTGGGTACTGCCGGGACACCCCTCCACTTT,CASNVGTAGTPLHF,TRBV27,.,.,TRBJ1-6
TGTGCCAGCAGGACCGCCCTTAGTCTGAACACTGAAGCTTTCTTT,CASRTALSLNTEAFF,TRBV13,.,.,TRBJ1-1
TGTGCCAGCAGATACCAAGAGACCCAGTACTTC,CASRYQETQYF,TRBV27,.,.,TRBJ2-5
TGTGCCAGCAGTGATATTTGGGATAGCAATCAGCCCCAGCATTTT,CASSDIWDSNQPQHF,TRBV2,.,.,TRBJ1-5
TGCGCCAGCAGCCAAACACTAGCGCTGGAGACCCAGTACTTC,CASSQTLALETQYF,TRBV4-1,.,TRBD2,TRBJ2-5
TGCAGCGTTGAAGCCGGGGAGCTGTTTTTT,CSVEAGELFF,TRBV29-1,.,.,TRBJ2-2
TGTGCCAGCAGTCCGACGGACGGGAACACCGGGGAGCTGTTTTTT,CASSPTDGNTGELFF,TRBV27,.,.,TRBJ2-2
TGTGCCAGCAGCCTCAGGGGGGCTCGCGCCGAGCAGTACTTC,CASSLRGARAEQYF,TRBV11-2,once,.,TRBJ2-7
TGTGCCAGCAGTCCGGACGGCTTCAATCAGCCCCAGCATTTT,CASSPDGFNQPQHF,TRBV27,.,.,TRBJ1-5
TGCGCCAGCAGTGAGTACCCCGACTACGAGCAGTACTTC,CASSEYPDYEQYF,TRBV10-1,.,.,TRBJ2-7
TGTGCCAGCAGTTCCCTTGACAGGGACGGCGAGCAGTTCTTC,CASSSLDRDGEQFF,TRBV28,.,TRBD1,TRBJ2-1
TGTGCCAGCAGTTCTCCGGTTTCCTACGAGCAGTACTTC,CASSSPVSYEQYF,TRBV27,.,.,TRBJ2-7